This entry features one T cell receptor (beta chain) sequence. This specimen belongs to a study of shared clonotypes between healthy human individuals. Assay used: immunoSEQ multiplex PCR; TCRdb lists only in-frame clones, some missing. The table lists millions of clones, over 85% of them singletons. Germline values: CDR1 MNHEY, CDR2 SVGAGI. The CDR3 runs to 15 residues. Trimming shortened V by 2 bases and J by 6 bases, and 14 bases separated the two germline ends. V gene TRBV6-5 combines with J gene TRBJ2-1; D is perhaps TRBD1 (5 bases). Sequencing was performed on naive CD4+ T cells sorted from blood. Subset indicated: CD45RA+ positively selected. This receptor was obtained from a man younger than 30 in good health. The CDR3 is CASSYTMGRGNEQFF. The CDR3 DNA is TGTGCCAGCAGTTACACGATGGGAAGGGGCAATGAGCAGTTCTTC.